The 22 T cell receptor beta chains presented below share a single source sample, sequenced in a study of PD-1 blockade in classical Hodgkin lymphoma. Relapse after autologous stem cell transplantation occurred in every patient, and brentuximab vedotin exposure varied. The assay was immunoSEQ multiplex PCR, and TCRdb's table has in-frame clones only and misses some. The table lists tens of thousands of clones, about 70% of them singletons. The input for sequencing was peripheral blood mononuclear cells (PBMCs), taken at baseline. Every receptor here comes from a human donor with classical Hodgkin lymphoma.

The V and J genes are TRBV30 and TRBJ1-2; weak D call: TRBD1 (5 bases). The CDR3 has 16 residues. In germline, CDR1 is GTSNPN, CDR2 SVGIG (reference sequence). Trimming shortened V by 0 bases and J by 4 bases, and 18 bases separated the two germline ends. CDR3 amino acids: CAWSVRGSRVRYGYTF. Written as DNA, the CDR3 is TGTGCCTGGAGTGTACGGGGCTCCCGGGTTCGCTATGGCTACACCTTC.

A few counts support this clone. CDR3 sequence (DNA): TGCGCCAGCACCGATCCAGCTTATAGCAATCAGCCCCAGCATTTT. Translating gives CASTDPAYSNQPQHF. V is TRBV10-1 and J is TRBJ1-5; no clear D gene. The CDR3 contains 15 residues. Germline assignment: CDR1 WNHNN and CDR2 SYGVQD (reference sequence). V was pared by 7 bases and J by 0 bases, with 13 bases between.

The table lists this clone with a few counts. The J gene is TRBJ2-7, the V gene TRBV30; D remains unclear. This CDR3 is built from 11 residues. Germline V gene lookup returns CDR1 GTSNPN and CDR2 SVGIG (reference sequence). V was cut by 1 base and J by 4 bases, with 5 bases left in between. The CDR3 loop reads CAWSGRYEQYF. In nucleotides, the CDR3 is TGTGCCTGGAGTGGCCGATACGAGCAGTACTTC.

The chain carries TRBV18 and TRBJ2-3, with 7 nucleotides matching TRBD1. The V gene end was trimmed by 3 bases and the J gene end by 14 bases; junction bases not matched to a gene: 11. Germline V gene sequence: CDR1 KGHSH, CDR2 LQKENI. This CDR3 spans 13 amino acids. CDR3 region: CASSPQKTGFLYF. In nucleotides, the CDR3 is TGTGCCAGCTCACCTCAAAAGACAGGGTTCCTGTATTTT.

This clone occurred a few times. The chain joins TRBV19 to TRBJ1-1; 7 nucleotides match TRBD1. With 5 bases clipped from V and 0 bases from J, the junction kept 3 bases outside the gene matches. The germline V gene encodes CDR1 LNHDA and CDR2 SQIVND (reference sequence). The CDR3 sequence is 14 residues long. CDR3 amino acids: CASSSGTVNTEAFF. CDR3 DNA: TGTGCCAGTAGTTCCGGGACAGTGAACACTGAAGCTTTCTTT.

The chain carries TRBV6-5 and TRBJ2-7; maybe TRBD2 (6 bases). The germline gives CDR1 MNHEY, CDR2 SVGAGI. V lost 2 bases and J lost 1, with 9 bases in between. The CDR3 totals 14 residues. In DNA form, the CDR3 reads TGTGCCAGCAGTTACCCCGGGGGTTCCTACGAGCAGTACTTC. This sequence encodes CASSYPGGSYEQYF.

The gene calls are TRBV28 and TRBJ2-3; a weak D match, TRBD2 (6 bases). The CDR3 contains 15 residues. The V gene lost 5 bases and the J gene lost 5 bases, with 17 bases spanning the gap. Germline V gives CDR1 MDHEN, CDR2 SYDVKM. The CDR3 loop is CASSTTSNPLDTQYF. For the CDR3, the DNA is TGTGCCAGCAGTACTACTAGCAACCCACTAGATACGCAGTATTTT.

V and J are TRBV28 and TRBJ1-1; possible D gene TRBD1, 5 bases. With 6 bases removed from V and 4 bases from J, the gap between germline ends came to 12 bases. CDR3 size: 13 residues. Germline assignment: CDR1 MDHEN and CDR2 SYDVKM. The CDR3 nucleotides read TGTGCCAGCAGAACTAGACAGTTCACTGAAGCTTTCTTT. As protein: CASRTRQFTEAFF.

The rearrangement joins TRBV10-3 to TRBJ2-6, with 8 nucleotides matching TRBD1. The CDR3 runs 17 residues. Germline assignment: CDR1 ENHRY and CDR2 SYGVKD. Unmatched junction bases numbered 13, after V lost 2 bases and J lost 10 bases. CDR3 DNA: TGTGCCATCAGTGAGGGAACCCAGGGGGCTCGAATGAACGTCCTGACTTTC. Its translation is CAISEGTQGARMNVLTF.

The chain has TRBV7-3 and TRBJ2-6; D remains ambiguous. With 3 bases removed from V and 0 bases from J, the gap between germline ends came to 9 bases. Per the germline V gene, CDR1 is SGHTA and CDR2 is FQGTGA. The CDR3 consists of 16 residues. Here the CDR3 reads CASSFVGLSGANVLTF. DNA for the CDR3: TGTGCCAGCAGCTTCGTAGGGCTCTCTGGGGCCAACGTCCTGACTTTC.

The rearrangement joins TRBV19 to TRBJ1-5; tentatively, D is TRBD1 (6 bases). The CDR3 consists of 15 residues. Trimming pared 4 bases from V and 2 bases from J, leaving 12 bases between. In germline, CDR1 is LNHDA, CDR2 SQIVND (reference sequence). This CDR3 reads CASSRPQGGNQPQHF. DNA of the CDR3: TGTGCCAGTAGTAGGCCACAGGGTGGCAATCAGCCCCAGCATTTT.

The chain uses TRBV28 and TRBJ1-5; 12 bases are shared with TRBD1. J was trimmed by 7 bases and V by 3 bases; bases with no gene match: 1. The CDR3 extends over 14 amino acids. The germline V gene encodes CDR1 MDHEN and CDR2 SYDVKM. The CDR3 DNA reads TGTGCCAGCAGTTTCGGGACAGGGGGCCAGCCCCAGCATTTT. It yields the protein CASSFGTGGQPQHF.

This sequence joins TRBV2 and TRBJ2-7, with TRBD2 identical over 14 bases. Looked up from germline, CDR1 is SNHLY and CDR2 is FYNNEI. The V and J ends lost 6 bases and 3 bases, in that order; junction bases with no gene match: 7. CDR3 size: 16 residues. CDR3 amino acids: CASSGTSGSGGYEQYF. CDR3 nucleotide sequence: TGTGCCAGCAGCGGGACTAGCGGGAGTGGAGGCTACGAGCAGTACTTC. Variable domain in full (rest from reference TRBV2 and TRBJ2-7): EPEVTQTPSHQVTQMGQEVILRCVPISNHLYFYWYRQILGQKVEFLVSFYNNEISEKSEIFDDQFSVERPDGSNFTLKIRSTKLEDSAMYFCASSGTSGSGGYEQYFGPGTRLTVT.

The chain has TRBV5-6 and TRBJ1-1; weak D call: TRBD1 (6 bases). The CDR3 extends over 13 amino acids. Trimming removed 0 bases from V and 8 bases from J, with 11 bases in between. Germline CDR1 reads SGHDT; CDR2 reads YYEEEE. The CDR3 sequence is CASSLDRVREAFF. The CDR3, as DNA: TGTGCCAGCAGCTTGGACAGGGTACGCGAAGCTTTCTTT. The full variable domain, completed using reference TRBV5-6 and TRBJ1-1, is DAGVTQSPTHLIKTRGQQVTLRCSPKSGHDTVSWYQQALGQGPQFIFQYYEEEERQRGNFPDRFSGHQFPNYSSELNVNALLLGDSALYLCASSLDRVREAFFGQGTRLTVV.

This clone turned up a few times. The chain is built from TRBV6-6 and TRBJ2-1; TRBD2 aligns across 8 bases. Germline V lookup: CDR1 MNHNY, CDR2 SVGAGI (reference sequence). J was trimmed by 9 bases and V by 6 bases; bases with no gene match: 13. The CDR3 consists of 15 residues. The CDR3 reads CASRLGLGTWGEQFF. The CDR3 coding sequence is TGTGCCAGCAGGCTGGGACTAGGAACTTGGGGTGAGCAGTTCTTC.

This chain connects TRBV2 to TRBJ2-2, with D tentatively TRBD1 (6 bases). The V end lost 7 bases, the J end lost 4 bases, and 13 bases lay between the germline ends. CDR3 length: 14 residues. Germline V CDR1 and CDR2: SNHLY, FYNNEI. The CDR3 protein is CASTEQGPTGELFF. For the CDR3, the DNA is TGTGCCAGCACCGAACAGGGCCCCACCGGGGAGCTGTTTTTT.

The rearrangement links TRBV12-5 to TRBJ1-1; D possibly corresponds to TRBD1 (5 bases). Trimming removed 6 bases from V and 4 bases from J, with 12 bases in between. CDR3 length: 13 amino acids. Germline CDR1 and CDR2: LGHNT and FRNRAP. The CDR3 reads CASGFEGFTEAFF. The DNA of the CDR3 is TGTGCTAGTGGCTTCGAGGGGTTCACTGAAGCTTTCTTT.

This clone has only one observation. This chain connects TRBV5-7 to TRBJ1-5; 8 bases are shared with TRBD1. TRBV5-7 is assigned to the ORF class and has an uncertain function. The junction had 5 bases not matched to a gene; V was cut back by 7 bases and J by 2 bases. The CDR3 runs to 14 residues. The CDR3 DNA reads TGTGCCAGCGGACTGACAGGGGGCAATCAGCCCCAGCATTTT. This gives the protein CASGLTGGNQPQHF.

This sequence joins TRBV30 and TRBJ1-4; D gene unclear. V was pared by 4 bases and J by 7 bases, with 10 bases between. CDR1 and CDR2 from the germline V gene are GTSNPN and SVGIG (reference sequence). This CDR3 is built from 12 residues. CDR3 sequence: CAWKGLSEKLFF. The CDR3 bases are TGTGCCTGGAAAGGATTAAGTGAAAAACTGTTTTTT.

The chain uses TRBV6-5 and TRBJ2-7, with TRBD2 identical over 7 bases. Germline V gene data show CDR1 as MNHEY and CDR2 as SVGAGI. V dropped 1 base and J dropped 6; count of bases not matched to a gene: 3. The CDR3 runs to 13 residues. The CDR3 here is CASSYLGGGEQYF. CDR3 DNA sequence: TGTGCCAGCAGTTACTTGGGGGGGGGCGAGCAGTACTTC.

V gene TRBV28 combines with J gene TRBJ1-5, with D unclear. V lost 2 bases and J 9 bases, leaving 11 bases between the germline ends. This CDR3 has 13 amino acids. Per the germline V gene, CDR1 is MDHEN and CDR2 is SYDVKM. The CDR3 region has the DNA TGTGCCAGCAGTTTAGGCATGTCTTCGCCCCAGCATTTT. This encodes CASSLGMSSPQHF.

J is TRBJ2-3 and V is TRBV7-2, with 7 bases aligning to TRBD2. Germline CDR1 and CDR2: SGHTA and FQGNSA. The CDR3 length is 20 residues. V trimming: 0 bases; J trimming: 4 bases; junction bases outside the gene matches: 19. The CDR3 DNA reads TGTGCCAGCAGCTTAGCCCCCCTAGCGGAAAAAAGACCCAATCCAGATACGCAGTATTTT. It specifies CASSLAPLAEKRPNPDTQYF.